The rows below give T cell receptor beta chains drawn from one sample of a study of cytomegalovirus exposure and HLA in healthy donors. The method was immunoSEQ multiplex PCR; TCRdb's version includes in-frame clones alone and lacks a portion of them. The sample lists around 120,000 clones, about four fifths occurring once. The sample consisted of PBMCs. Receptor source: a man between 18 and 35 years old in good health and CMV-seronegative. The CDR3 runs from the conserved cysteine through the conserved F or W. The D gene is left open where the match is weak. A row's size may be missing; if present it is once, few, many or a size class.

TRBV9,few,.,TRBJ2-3,CASSRGGDPTDTQYF,TGTGCCAGCAGCAGAGGGGGGGACCCCACAGATACGCAGTATTTT
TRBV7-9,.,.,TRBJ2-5,CASSHPGRETQYF,TGTGCCAGCAGTCATCCGGGGAGGGAGACCCAGTACTTC
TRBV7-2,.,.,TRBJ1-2,CASSSRQLANYGYTF,TGTGCCAGCAGCTCCCGACAGCTTGCTAACTATGGCTACACCTTC
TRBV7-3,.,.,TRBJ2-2,CASGQPNTGELFF,TGTGCCAGCGGACAGCCGAACACCGGGGAGCTGTTTTTT
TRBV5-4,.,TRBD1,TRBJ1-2,CASSIGTGGNYGYTF,TGTGCCAGCAGCATCGGGACAGGGGGAAACTATGGCTACACCTTC
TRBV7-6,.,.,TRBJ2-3,CASSLMRADTQYF,TGTGCCAGCAGCTTAATGAGAGCAGATACGCAGTATTTT
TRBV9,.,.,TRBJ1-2,CASSASKLGSGYTF,TGTGCCAGCAGCGCTAGCAAATTGGGGTCAGGCTACACCTTC
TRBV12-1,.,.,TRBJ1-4,CASSRWEAGGEKLFF,TGTGCCAGCAGTCGATGGGAGGCTGGGGGTGAAAAACTGTTTTTT
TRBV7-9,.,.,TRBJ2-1,CASSSDPTGYNEQFF,TGTGCCAGCAGCTCGGATCCCACGGGATACAATGAGCAGTTCTTC
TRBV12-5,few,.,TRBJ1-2,CASGQGNNRAYGYTF,TGTGCTAGTGGACAGGGAAATAACCGGGCGTATGGCTACACCTTC
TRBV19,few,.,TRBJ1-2,CASRWQANYGYTF,TGTGCCAGTAGGTGGCAGGCAAACTATGGCTACACCTTC
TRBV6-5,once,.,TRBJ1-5,CASSYNSGGNQPQHF,TGTGCCAGCAGTTACAATTCAGGCGGCAATCAGCCCCAGCATTTT
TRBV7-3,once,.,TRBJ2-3,CASSLNPPGMTTDTQYF,TGTGCCAGCAGCTTAAACCCCCCCGGGATGACGACAGATACGCAGTATTTT
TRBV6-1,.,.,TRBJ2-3,CASKSTSADTQYF,TGTGCCAGCAAGTCGACTAGTGCGGATACGCAGTATTTT
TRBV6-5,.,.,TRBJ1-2,CASSPLGGPNTF,TGTGCCAGCAGCCCATTAGGGGGACCCAACACCTTC
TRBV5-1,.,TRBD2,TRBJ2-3,CASSLAGRGGRVGDTQYF,TGCGCCAGCAGCTTGGCCGGGCGGGGGGGCAGAGTGGGAGATACGCAGTATTTT
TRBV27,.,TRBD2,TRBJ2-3,CASSLSGTSGGIDTQYF,TGTGCCAGCAGTTTATCCGGGACTAGCGGGGGGATAGATACGCAGTATTTT
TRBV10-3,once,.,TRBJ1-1,CATSPGPEAFF,TGTGCCACCAGCCCAGGCCCTGAAGCTTTCTTT
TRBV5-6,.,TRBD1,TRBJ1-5,CASSLAGTGGFQPQHF,TGTGCCAGCAGCTTGGCCGGGACAGGGGGCTTTCAGCCCCAGCATTTT
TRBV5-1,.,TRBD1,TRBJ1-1,CASSLGQGRGTTEAFF,TGCGCCAGCAGCTTGGGACAGGGAAGAGGAACAACTGAAGCTTTCTTT
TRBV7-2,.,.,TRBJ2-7,CASSPGLGYEQYF,TGTGCCAGCAGCCCCGGGTTGGGTTACGAGCAGTACTTC
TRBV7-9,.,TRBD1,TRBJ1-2,CSSSLFSTGPAPLYGYTF,TGTTCCAGCAGCTTATTTTCGACAGGGCCCGCACCTCTCTATGGCTACACCTTC
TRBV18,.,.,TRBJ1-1,CASSPRGGDMNTEAFF,TGTGCCAGCTCACCCCGGGGGGGGGACATGAACACTGAAGCTTTCTTT
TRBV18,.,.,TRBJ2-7,CASSRPGSHEQYF,TGTGCCAGCTCACGTCCAGGGTCCCACGAGCAGTACTTC
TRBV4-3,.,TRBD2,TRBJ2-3,CASSQDLAGVRADTQYF,TGCGCCAGCAGCCAAGATTTAGCGGGGGTTCGGGCAGATACGCAGTATTTT
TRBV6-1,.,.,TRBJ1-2,CASSETGIGYGYTF,TGTGCCAGCAGTGAAACAGGGATTGGCTATGGCTACACCTTC
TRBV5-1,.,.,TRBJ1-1,CASSSGVTEAFF,TGCGCCAGCAGCTCGGGGGTAACTGAAGCTTTCTTT
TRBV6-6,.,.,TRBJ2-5,CASSIQETQYF,TGTGCCAGCAGCATTCAAGAGACCCAGTACTTC
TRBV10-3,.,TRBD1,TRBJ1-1,CAISDTGQANTEAFF,TGTGCCATCAGTGACACGGGACAGGCGAACACTGAAGCTTTCTTT
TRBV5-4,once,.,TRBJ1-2,CASRLGVWAGISLEGYTF,TGTGCCAGCAGATTAGGGGTGTGGGCAGGGATTTCCTTAGAAGGCTACACCTTC
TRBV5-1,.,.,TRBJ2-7,CASSLSAGASSYEQYF,TGCGCCAGCAGCTTGTCCGCAGGGGCAAGCTCCTACGAGCAGTACTTC
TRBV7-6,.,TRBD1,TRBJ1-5,CASSFGTGVNQPQHF,TGTGCCAGCAGCTTCGGGACAGGGGTCAATCAGCCCCAGCATTTT
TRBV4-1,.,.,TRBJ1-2,CASSQGGGGVKNYGYTF,TGCGCCAGCAGCCAAGGGGGCGGGGGGGTGAAGAACTATGGCTACACCTTC
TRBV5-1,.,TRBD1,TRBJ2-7,CASSPGTGVLTYEQYF,TGCGCCAGCAGTCCCGGGACAGGGGTTTTGACATACGAGCAGTACTTC
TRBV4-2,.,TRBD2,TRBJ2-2,CASSQARTSGQSGELFF,TGTGCCAGCAGCCAGGCGCGGACTAGCGGTCAGTCCGGGGAGCTGTTTTTT
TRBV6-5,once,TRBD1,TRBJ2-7,CASTDTRGPGNEQYF,TGTGCCAGCACCGACACCAGGGGGCCAGGAAACGAGCAGTACTTC
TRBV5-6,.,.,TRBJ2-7,CASSIRTAPYEQYF,TGTGCCAGCAGCATCCGGACAGCCCCCTACGAGCAGTACTTC
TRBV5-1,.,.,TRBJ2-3,CASSFGSTDTQYF,TGCGCCAGCAGCTTCGGGAGCACAGATACGCAGTATTTT
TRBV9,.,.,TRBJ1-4,CASSAPQGQGEKLFF,TGTGCCAGCAGCGCTCCTCAGGGCCAGGGTGAAAAACTGTTTTTT
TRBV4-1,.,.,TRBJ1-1,CASSHQGLGTEAFF,TGCGCCAGCAGCCATCAGGGTTTGGGGACTGAAGCTTTCTTT
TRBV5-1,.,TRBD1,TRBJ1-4,CASSPAGQGLGFNEKLFF,TGCGCCAGCAGCCCCGCGGGACAGGGTTTGGGGTTCAATGAAAAACTGTTTTTT
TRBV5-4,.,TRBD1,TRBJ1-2,CASSPRDRVGYTF,TGTGCCAGCAGCCCCCGGGACAGGGTGGGCTACACCTTC
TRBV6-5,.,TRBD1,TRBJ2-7,CASSFRRQGRNEQYF,TGTGCCAGCAGTTTTCGACGACAGGGGCGGAACGAGCAGTACTTC
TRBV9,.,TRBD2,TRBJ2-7,CASSVASGGADEQYF,TGTGCCAGCAGCGTAGCAAGCGGGGGTGCAGACGAGCAGTACTTC
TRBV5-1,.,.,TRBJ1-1,CASSLVAGSTEAFF,TGCGCCAGCAGCTTGGTTGCAGGATCCACTGAAGCTTTCTTT
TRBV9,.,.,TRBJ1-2,CASSVGSQENYGYTF,TGTGCCAGCAGCGTAGGTTCCCAGGAAAACTATGGCTACACCTTC
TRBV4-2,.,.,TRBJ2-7,CASSPMSPAYEQYF,TGTGCCAGCAGCCCGATGAGTCCGGCCTACGAGCAGTACTTC
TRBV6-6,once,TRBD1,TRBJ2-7,CASRGQGIIDEQYF,TGTGCCAGCAGGGGACAGGGGATCATCGACGAGCAGTACTTC
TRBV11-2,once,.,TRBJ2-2,CASSHVTRAGELFF,TGTGCCAGCAGTCACGTTACGAGGGCCGGGGAGCTGTTTTTT
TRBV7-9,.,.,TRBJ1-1,CASSFKTVFMNTEAFF,TGTGCCAGCAGCTTTAAGACAGTCTTCATGAACACTGAAGCTTTCTTT
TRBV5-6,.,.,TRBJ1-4,CASSFHLSVLNEKLFF,TGTGCCAGCAGCTTTCATCTGTCGGTCCTTAATGAAAAACTGTTTTTT
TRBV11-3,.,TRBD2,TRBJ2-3,CASSPGLAGGTDTQYF,TGTGCCAGCAGCCCGGGACTAGCGGGGGGAACAGATACGCAGTATTTT
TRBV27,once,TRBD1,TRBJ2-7,CASRRAGGVYEQYF,TGTGCCAGCAGGCGAGCAGGGGGTGTGTACGAGCAGTACTTC
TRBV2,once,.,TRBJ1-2,CASSERGGPVYGYTF,TGTGCCAGCAGTGAACGGGGGGGGCCCGTGTATGGCTACACCTTC
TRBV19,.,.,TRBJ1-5,CASSIGGQPQHF,TGTGCCAGTAGTATAGGCGGCCAGCCCCAGCATTTT
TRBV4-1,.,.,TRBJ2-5,CASSRTLGSGETQYF,TGCGCCAGCAGCAGAACACTAGGCAGCGGGGAGACCCAGTACTTC
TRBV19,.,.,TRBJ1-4,CASSIGGTTNEKLFF,TGTGCCAGTAGTATCGGAGGGACGACTAATGAAAAACTGTTTTTT